A single sample gave rise to the 10 T cell receptor beta chains below, sequenced in a study of Graves' ophthalmopathy and Graves' hyperthyroidism. From RNA, the CDR3 regions of TCR beta chains were amplified and sequenced. HTBI primers primed a first-round RT-PCR, and a second-round multiplex PCR followed. In TCRdb, the multiplex PCR reads were re-called with MiXCR into one record per CDR3 protein. There are hundreds of thousands of distinct CDR3 sequences in the sample; about an eighth occur only once, and 9.8% lies in the top ten. The sample was blood. These receptors were collected from a woman in her thirties with Graves' ophthalmopathy.

This clonotype was seen at least ten times. The rearrangement uses TRBV28 and TRBJ1-2, with unresolved D. The CDR3 extends over 12 amino acids. The V gene lost 10 bases and the J gene lost 4 bases, with 13 bases spanning the gap. CDR1 and CDR2 (germline): MDHEN, SYDVKM. The CDR3 sequence is CATQWQSYGYTF. The DNA for the CDR3 is TGTGCCACCCAGTGGCAGAGCTATGGCTACACCTTC.

At least ten counts were recorded for this clonotype. V usage is TRBV6-5 and J usage is TRBJ2-7; D uncertain. This CDR3 has 15 residues. V was clipped by 3 bases and J by 1 base, with 13 bases between them. CDR1 and CDR2 from the germline V gene are MNHEY and SVGAGI. The CDR3 DNA reads TGTGCCAGCAGTTATGCCGCGACTGGGTCCTACGAGCAGTACTTC. Amino acids: CASSYAATGSYEQYF.

This chain connects TRBV6-5 to TRBJ1-3; the match to TRBD1 covers 7 bases. Germline loops: CDR1 MNHEY, CDR2 SVGAGI. The CDR3 totals 16 residues. J lost 9 bases, V lost 2 bases, and 13 bases had no gene match. In DNA form, the CDR3 reads TGTGCCAGCAGTTACCCCACAGGGGCAGCTGTAATCACCATATATTTT. Amino acids: CASSYPTGAAVITIYF.

This chain uses TRBV6-2 or TRBV6-3 with TRBJ1-1; no reliable D call. There are 14 residues in the CDR3. CDR1 is MNHEY, CDR2 SVGEGT, per germline. Trimming shortened V by 6 bases and J by 4 bases, and 15 bases separated the two germline ends. The CDR3 protein is CASSVRPGGTEAFF. CDR3 sequence (DNA): TGTGCCAGCAGCGTAAGGCCGGGTGGCACTGAAGCTTTCTTT.

This clonotype occurred many times. The rearrangement uses TRBV6-5 and TRBJ1-2, with TRBD1 identical over 7 bases. The CDR3 is made up of 14 amino acids. J lost 8 bases, V lost 2 bases, and 8 bases had no gene match. CDR1 and CDR2 (germline): MNHEY, SVGAGI. CDR3 in amino acids: CASSYGGQVTGYTF. For the CDR3, the DNA is TGTGCCAGCAGTTACGGAGGACAGGTTACAGGCTACACCTTC.

This clonotype was counted at least ten times. V gene TRBV6-5 combines with J gene TRBJ2-7; 14 bases fit TRBD2. Germline-derived CDR1 and CDR2 are MNHEY and SVGAGI. The length of the CDR3 is 16 residues. The ends lost 4 bases at V and 0 bases at J; junction bases unmatched: 2. For the CDR3, the DNA is TGTGCCAGCAGTTGGGGACTAGCGGGGGCCTCCTACGAGCAGTACTTC. Residues: CASSWGLAGASYEQYF.

The V and J genes are TRBV6-1 and TRBJ1-2; D gene unclear. From germline, CDR1 is MNHNS and CDR2 SASEGT. V lost 6 bases and J lost 3, with 17 bases in between. This CDR3 contains 15 residues. The CDR3 spells CASRARRVEDYGYTF. DNA of the CDR3: TGTGCCAGCAGGGCCCGGCGGGTTGAAGACTATGGCTACACCTTC.

Worth noting for this clonotype: This may be a read error: a much more frequent sequence differs by one nucleotide. The CDR3 carries no conserved terminal phenylalanine or tryptophan, so it likely arises from a read error. The J gene is TRBJ2-7, the V gene TRBV27; D call uncertain. The CDR3 covers 12 residues. The germline V and J ends were trimmed by 5 bases and 2 bases, with 7 bases remaining between them. Germline assignment: CDR1 MNHEY and CDR2 SMNVEV (reference sequence). The CDR3 region has the DNA TGTGCCAGCAGTACGTCCCCCTACGAGCAGTACTTG. Translation gives CASSTSPYEQYL.

This clonotype was counted a few times. The chain is built from TRBV20-1 and TRBJ2-5, with TRBD2 identical over 12 bases. Trimming removed 5 bases from V and 14 bases from J; junction bases left unmatched: 12. The CDR3 loop spans 13 amino acids. Looked up from germline, CDR1 is DFQATT and CDR2 is SNEGSKA (reference sequence). The CDR3 spells CSAWTSGERSEYF. Here the CDR3 DNA reads TGCAGTGCTTGGACTAGCGGGGAGCGGTCGGAATACTTC.

This clonotype has a count of ten or more. The J gene is TRBJ1-1, the V gene TRBV28; tentatively, D is TRBD1 (5 bases). The length of the CDR3 is 12 residues. Germline CDR1 MDHEN, CDR2 SYDVKM. Trimming took off 10 bases at V and 6 bases at J, with 15 bases between the two ends. The CDR3 coding sequence is TGTGCCACCTCGTGGGGGGAGCCTGAAGCTTTCTTT. Amino acid sequence: CATSWGEPEAFF.